The clone carrying this T cell receptor (beta chain) was counted ten times or more. Its antigen is not identified. The data stem from a study of glioma-infiltrating T cells. Findings and limits, study-wide: Gliomas, especially low-grade, showed above-expected tissue-blood divergence; non-neoplastic patients showed below.

Amplification of TCR alpha and beta CDR3 regions from RNA used iRepertoire nested multiplex PCR. In TCRdb, the multiplex PCR reads were re-called with MiXCR into one record per CDR3 protein. The sample comprises about 130,000 distinct CDR3 sequences, roughly 23% of which are singletons, and around 15% rests with the top ten. V was trimmed by 0 bases and J by 7 bases, leaving 10 bases between them. The CDR3 covers 14 residues. Germline CDR1 SEHNR, CDR2 FQNEAQ (reference sequence). The sequence was obtained from a human donor with low-grade glioma or glioblastoma, undergoing nonglioma brain surgery, or in good health (not recorded which). The V and J genes are TRBV7-9 and TRBJ2-1; a weak D match, TRBD2 (5 bases). Sequencing input: glioma tissue, nonneoplastic brain tissue, or PBMCs (not recorded which). The CDR3 reads CASSLALGGNEQFF. The CDR3 DNA follows: TGTGCCAGCAGCTTAGCGTTAGGAGGTAATGAGCAGTTCTTC.